These T cell receptor beta chains were read from a single sample in a study of graft-versus-host responses after intestinal transplantation. The method was immunoSEQ multiplex PCR; TCRdb's version includes in-frame clones alone and lacks a portion of them. The sample has more than 12,000 clones; roughly 30% are singletons. The sample here was alloreactive CD4+ T cells from a mixed lymphocyte reaction culture, taken before intestinal transplant. All receptors derive from a human patient who received an intestinal transplant. The CDR3 runs from the conserved cysteine through the conserved F or W. The D gene is left open where the match is weak. Clone size, where shown, is once, few, many, or a class for clones that have expanded.

d_gene	abundance	v_gene	j_gene	CDR3nt	CDR3aa
-	-	TRBV6-1	TRBJ2-7	TGTGCCAGCAGCTCCAAATCCGACAGCGAGCAGTACTTC	CASSSKSDSEQYF
-	-	TRBV29-1	TRBJ2-1	TGCAGCGGGGGGTGGCAGGGCGGCGATGAGCAGTTCTTC	CSGGWQGGDEQFF
TRBD1	-	TRBV20-1	TRBJ1-1	TGCAGTGCTGCCCGGGACAGGTTGTCTTTCTTT	CSAARDRLSFF
-	-	TRBV30	TRBJ1-6	TGTGCCTGGACCCGCTCGGGTGCCTATAATTCACCCCTCCACTTT	CAWTRSGAYNSPLHF
-	few	TRBV6-5	TRBJ1-2	TGTGCCAGCAATTCTAGAAGGGAGATTGGGTATGGCTACACCTTC	CASNSRREIGYGYTF
TRBD2	-	TRBV6-9	TRBJ2-7	TGTGCCAGCAGTCGGACTAGGCGAGCCTACGAGCAGTACTTC	CASSRTRRAYEQYF
TRBD2	-	TRBV19	TRBJ2-1	TGTGCCAGTAGTGCCTCGAGCGGGAGGGTTTACAATGAGCAGTTCTTC	CASSASSGRVYNEQFF
TRBD1	few	TRBV7-6	TRBJ1-5	TGTGCCAGCAGCGAAAACAGGGGGCAGGCGCAGCCCCAGCATTTT	CASSENRGQAQPQHF
TRBD2	-	TRBV7-2	TRBJ2-7	TGTGCCAGCAGCTCTAGCGGCTCCTACGAGCAGTACTTC	CASSSSGSYEQYF
TRBD2	few	TRBV25-1	TRBJ2-1	TGTGCCAGCAGTGATTGGCTAGCGGGAGTGGATGAGCAGTTCTTC	CASSDWLAGVDEQFF
TRBD1	medium-sized	TRBV18	TRBJ2-7	TGTGCCAGCTCACCGAACAGGGGTGCTACGTTCTCCTACGAGCAGTACTTC	CASSPNRGATFSYEQYF
TRBD2	-	TRBV4-2	TRBJ2-3	TGTGCCAGCAGCCGGCGGGAGCGGTACACAGATACGCAGTATTTT	CASSRRERYTDTQYF
TRBD2	few	TRBV6-1	TRBJ2-1	TGTGCCAGCCCCCGGGACTATTCATATGAGCAGTTCTTC	CASPRDYSYEQFF
TRBD2	few	TRBV6-1	TRBJ2-1	TGTGCCAGCAGTGAAGCGGCGGGGGGCGATGAGCAGTTCTTC	CASSEAAGGDEQFF
TRBD1	-	TRBV27	TRBJ1-5	TGTGCCAGCAGTTTTGCCGGGACAGGGAACCAGCATTTT	CASSFAGTGNQHF
TRBD2	few	TRBV7-7	TRBJ2-1	TGTGCCAGCAGCCCCACCTCTAGCGGGATTAGTGAGCAGTTCTTC	CASSPTSSGISEQFF
TRBD2	few	TRBV5-6	TRBJ2-7	TGTGCCAGCAGCCTCCGACTGACTAGCGGTACCTCCGAGCAGTACTTC	CASSLRLTSGTSEQYF
-	-	TRBV29-1	TRBJ2-7	TGCAGCGTGAATAGGGGTTACGAGCAGTACTTC	CSVNRGYEQYF
TRBD1	-	TRBV19	TRBJ2-7	TGTGCCAGTAGTCCCCGGCGGGGACAGGGAGCCCACGAGCAGTACTTC	CASSPRRGQGAHEQYF
-	-	TRBV28	TRBJ1-2	TGTGCCAGCTGGGGGGAGGTTATGGGTGGCTACACCTTC	CASWGEVMGGYTF
TRBD2	few	TRBV19	TRBJ2-3	TGTGCCAGTAGTCCACTAGCGGGAGGTCCCACAGATACGCAGTATTTT	CASSPLAGGPTDTQYF
-	few	TRBV2	TRBJ2-7	TGTGCCAGCAGTGAATTAAGGCTAGGGGCCTTAGACGAGCAGTACTTC	CASSELRLGALDEQYF
-	-	TRBV20-1	TRBJ1-4	TGCAGTGCTAAGAGGAGGGAAAAACTGTTTTTT	CSAKRREKLFF
-	few	TRBV9	TRBJ2-4	TGTGCCAGCAGCGTAGAGGTAGCCAAAAACATTCAGTACTTC	CASSVEVAKNIQYF
-	once	TRBV11-2	TRBJ2-7	TGTGCCAGCAGCTTAAGGGCAGGATCCTACGAGCAGTACTTC	CASSLRAGSYEQYF
-	once	TRBV25-1	TRBJ1-1	TGTGCCAGCAGTGAATGGGTATGGGAAGTAGCTTTCTTT	CASSEWVWEVAFF
TRBD1	-	TRBV18	TRBJ2-2	TGTGCCAGCTCACTAGCCGGGGGGACAGGGAGTCCCCGGGAGCTGTTTTTT	CASSLAGGTGSPRELFF
-	few	TRBV5-1	TRBJ1-1	TGCGCCAGCAGCGTACAGCCCAACACTGAAGCTTTCTTT	CASSVQPNTEAFF
TRBD2	once	TRBV2	TRBJ2-1	TGTGCCAGCAGTGAAATTAGGGCGGGAGGGAATGAGCAGTTCTTC	CASSEIRAGGNEQFF
TRBD1	few	TRBV16	TRBJ1-5	TGTGCCAGCAGCCAAATGAAACAGGGGCTAGGGAGCAATCAGCCCCAGCATTTT	CASSQMKQGLGSNQPQHF
-	few	TRBV4-2	TRBJ2-7	TGTGCCAGCAGTGGTACCGAACGCTCCTACGAGCAGTACTTC	CASSGTERSYEQYF
-	few	TRBV9	TRBJ2-1	TGTGCCAGCAGCGGCACAGGGGAAGGGACTTACAATGAGCAGTTCTTC	CASSGTGEGTYNEQFF
-	-	TRBV18	TRBJ2-2	TGTGCCAGCTCACCCGACACCGGGGAGCTGTTTTTT	CASSPDTGELFF
-	-	TRBV5-5	TRBJ1-4	TGTGCCAGCAGCTTGGGAATTTGGGGGGATGATGAAAAACTGTTTTTT	CASSLGIWGDDEKLFF
-	-	TRBV15	TRBJ2-7	TGTGCCACCAGCAGAGATCGGGCAGGGTACTACGAGCAGTACTTC	CATSRDRAGYYEQYF
-	-	TRBV5-4	TRBJ1-2	TGTGCCAGCAGCCCCGACAAGAACTATGGCTACACCTTC	CASSPDKNYGYTF
-	-	TRBV7-3	TRBJ2-1	TGTGCCAGCAGCTTAAGTGGGAGGTTGAATGAGCAGTTCTTC	CASSLSGRLNEQFF
-	medium-sized	TRBV7-8	TRBJ1-4	TGTGCCAGCAGCTTAGTGTTTAGGGAAAAACTGTTTTTT	CASSLVFREKLFF
-	few	TRBV19	TRBJ2-7	TGTGCCAGCACGGGACCGCAGTTCTCCTACGAGCAGTACTTC	CASTGPQFSYEQYF
-	few	TRBV7-3	TRBJ2-2	TGTGCCAGCAGCTTCGGACAGATTACCGGGGAGCTGTTTTTT	CASSFGQITGELFF
-	-	TRBV4-1	TRBJ2-7	TGCGCCAGCAGCCAAGACCGCCAGCGTGGATACGAGCAGTACTTC	CASSQDRQRGYEQYF
TRBD2	few	TRBV9	TRBJ2-7	TGTGCCAGCAGCCCCTGGGACTACCAATACGAGCAGTACTTC	CASSPWDYQYEQYF
TRBD1	-	TRBV6-5	TRBJ1-4	TGTGCCAGCAGTTACTTACAGGGGGCTACTGAAAAACTGTTTTTT	CASSYLQGATEKLFF
-	few	TRBV2	TRBJ1-5	TGTGCCAGCAGTGAAAGAGGGAGGCGGAATCAGCCCCAGCATTTT	CASSERGRRNQPQHF
TRBD1	-	TRBV27	TRBJ1-6	TGTGCCAGCAGTTTGGACAGGGGTTTGAATTCACCCCTCCACTTT	CASSLDRGLNSPLHF
TRBD1	few	TRBV6-5	TRBJ2-3	TGTGCCAGCAGCCGGGGACAGGGAGGAGATACGCAGTATTTT	CASSRGQGGDTQYF
TRBD2	-	TRBV5-1	TRBJ2-7	TGCGCCAGCAGCTTGGGCCTAGCGGGAGGCCCCTCCTACGAGCAGTACTTC	CASSLGLAGGPSYEQYF
-	few	TRBV6-5	TRBJ1-5	TGTGCCAGCAGTGAGCGAGATTGGCAGCCCCAGCATTTT	CASSERDWQPQHF
-	-	TRBV7-9	TRBJ2-5	TGTGCCAGCAGCTTTGGAGTTTCGGGTAAAGAGACCCAGTACTTC	CASSFGVSGKETQYF
-	-	TRBV5-8	TRBJ2-6	TGTGCCAGCGTGCATTATGTCTCGCACAAAAGTCGGGCCAACGTCCTGACTTTC	CASVHYVSHKSRANVLTF
TRBD2	-	TRBV7-2	TRBJ2-1	TGTGCCAGCAGCTTATATGGGACTAGCGGAAAAACCTCCTACAATGAGCAGTTCTTC	CASSLYGTSGKTSYNEQFF
-	few	TRBV7-9	TRBJ2-1	TGTGCCAGCACCGAGGCAAGAGGGGCGAGTAACGATGAGCAGTTCTTC	CASTEARGASNDEQFF
-	-	TRBV1	TRBJ2-6	TGCACCAGCAGCCGCGGGAGAGGGCCTGGGGCCAACGTCCTGACTTTC	CTSSRGRGPGANVLTF
-	-	TRBV7-9	TRBJ2-5	TGTGCCAGCAGCCCCTCGGAGACCCAGTACTTC	CASSPSETQYF